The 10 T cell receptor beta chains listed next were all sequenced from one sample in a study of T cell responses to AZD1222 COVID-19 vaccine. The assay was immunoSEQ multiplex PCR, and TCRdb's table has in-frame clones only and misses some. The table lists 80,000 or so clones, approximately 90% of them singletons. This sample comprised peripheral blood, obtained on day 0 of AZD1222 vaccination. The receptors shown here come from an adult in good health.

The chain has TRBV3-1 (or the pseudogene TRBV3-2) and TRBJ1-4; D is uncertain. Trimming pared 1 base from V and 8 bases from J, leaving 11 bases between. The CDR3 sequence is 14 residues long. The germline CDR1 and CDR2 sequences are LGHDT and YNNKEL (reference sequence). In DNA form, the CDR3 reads TGTGCCAGCAGCCAAGGAGGGCGCCGGGAAAAACTGTTTTTT. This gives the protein CASSQGGRREKLFF.

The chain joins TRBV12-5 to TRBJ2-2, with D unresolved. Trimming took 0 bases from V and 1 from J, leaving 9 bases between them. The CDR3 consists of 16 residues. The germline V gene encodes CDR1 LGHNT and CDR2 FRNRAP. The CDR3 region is CASGLVQVENTGELFF. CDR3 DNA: TGTGCTAGTGGTTTGGTACAAGTGGAGAACACCGGGGAGCTGTTTTTT.

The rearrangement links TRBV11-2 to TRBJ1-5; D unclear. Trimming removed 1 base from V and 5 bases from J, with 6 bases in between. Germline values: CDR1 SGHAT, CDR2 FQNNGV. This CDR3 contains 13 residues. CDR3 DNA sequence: TGTGCCAGCAGCTTAGCAACCGATCAGCCCCAGCATTTT. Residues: CASSLATDQPQHF. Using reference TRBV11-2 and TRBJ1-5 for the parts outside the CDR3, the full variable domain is EAGVAQSPRYKIIEKRQSVAFWCNPISGHATLYWYQQILGQGPKLLIQFQNNGVVDDSQLPKDRFSAERLKGVDSTLKIQPAKLEDSAVYLCASSLATDQPQHFGDGTRLSIL.

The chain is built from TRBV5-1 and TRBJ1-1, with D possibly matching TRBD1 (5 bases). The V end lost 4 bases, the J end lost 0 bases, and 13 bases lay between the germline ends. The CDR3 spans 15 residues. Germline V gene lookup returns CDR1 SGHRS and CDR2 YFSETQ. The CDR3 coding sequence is TGCGCCAGCAGCCCTGGGACGGCAATGAACACTGAAGCTTTCTTT. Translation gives CASSPGTAMNTEAFF.

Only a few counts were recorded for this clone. The CDR3 sequence is CASSHRDRANYGYTF. The DNA of the CDR3 is TGCGCCAGCAGCCACCGGGACAGGGCTAACTATGGCTACACCTTC. The gene calls are TRBV4-3 and TRBJ1-2, with TRBD1 matching 9 bases. The CDR3 runs to 15 residues. From germline, CDR1 is LGHNA and CDR2 YSLEER. V was pared by 3 bases and J by 0 bases, with 2 bases of the junction left unmatched.

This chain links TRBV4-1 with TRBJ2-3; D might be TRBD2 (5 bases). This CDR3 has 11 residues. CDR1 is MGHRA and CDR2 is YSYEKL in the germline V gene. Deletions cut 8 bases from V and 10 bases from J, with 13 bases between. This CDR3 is CASGGGVAQYF. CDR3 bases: TGCGCCAGCGGAGGCGGTGTAGCGCAGTATTTT.

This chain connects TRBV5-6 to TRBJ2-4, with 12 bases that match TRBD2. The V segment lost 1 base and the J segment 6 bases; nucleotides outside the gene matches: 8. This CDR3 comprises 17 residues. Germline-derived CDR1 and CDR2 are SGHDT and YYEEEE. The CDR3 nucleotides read TGTGCCAGCAGCTTGAATCCTAGCGGGAGGGCCGGAAACATTCAGTACTTC. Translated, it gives CASSLNPSGRAGNIQYF.

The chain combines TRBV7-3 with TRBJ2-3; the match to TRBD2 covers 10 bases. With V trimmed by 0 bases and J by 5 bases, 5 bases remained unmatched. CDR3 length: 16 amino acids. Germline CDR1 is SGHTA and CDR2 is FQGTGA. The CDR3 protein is CASSLTLAGAGDTQYF. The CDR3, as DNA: TGTGCCAGCAGCTTAACGCTAGCGGGAGCGGGAGATACGCAGTATTTT.

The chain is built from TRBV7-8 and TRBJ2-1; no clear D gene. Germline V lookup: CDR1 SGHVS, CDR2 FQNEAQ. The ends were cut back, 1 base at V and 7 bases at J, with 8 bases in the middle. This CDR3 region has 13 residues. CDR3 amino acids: CASSLVRINEQFF. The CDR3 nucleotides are TGTGCCAGCAGCTTAGTGCGTATAAATGAGCAGTTCTTC. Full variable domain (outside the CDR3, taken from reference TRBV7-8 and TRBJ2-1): GAGVSQSPRYKVAKRGQDVALRCDPISGHVSLFWYQQALGQGPEFLTYFQNEAQLDKSGLPSDRFFAERPEGSVSTLKIQRTQQEDSAVYLCASSLVRINEQFFGPGTRLTVL.

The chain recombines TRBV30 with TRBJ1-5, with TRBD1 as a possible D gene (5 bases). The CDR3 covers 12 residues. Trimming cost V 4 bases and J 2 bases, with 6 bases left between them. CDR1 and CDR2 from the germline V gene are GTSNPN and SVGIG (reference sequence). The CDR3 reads CAWNRRNQPQHF. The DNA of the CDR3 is TGTGCCTGGAACAGGCGCAATCAGCCCCAGCATTTT. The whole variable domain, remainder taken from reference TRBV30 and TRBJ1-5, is SQTIHQWPATLVQPVGSPLSLECTVEGTSNPNLYWYRQAAGRGLQLLFYSVGIGQISSEVPQNLSASRPQDRQFILSSKKLLLSDSGFYLCAWNRRNQPQHFGDGTRLSIL.